This entry lists 7 T cell receptor beta chains sequenced from one sample in a study of cytotoxic CD8 clonotypes in ibrutinib-treated CLL. Produced via immunoSEQ multiplex PCR; TCRdb's table is partial and in-frame only. The sample has approximately 200,000 clones, around 72% seen once; the top ten hold around 15%. The sequenced sample was PBMCs, obtained after 24 months of ibrutinib treatment. The receptor set was obtained from a human donor with chronic lymphocytic leukemia.

V usage is TRBV19 and J usage is TRBJ1-5; D is perhaps TRBD1 (5 bases). Deletions cut 7 bases from V and 1 base from J, with 17 bases between. This CDR3 is built from 16 residues. The germline V gene has CDR1 LNHDA and CDR2 SQIVND (reference sequence). The CDR3 here is CASTPAGLTSNQPQHF. The CDR3 coding sequence is TGTGCCAGTACCCCGGCGGGACTGACGAGCAATCAGCCCCAGCATTTT.

The rearrangement uses TRBV7-2 and TRBJ1-1, with D tentatively TRBD1 (5 bases). Germline V CDR1 and CDR2: SGHTA, FQGNSA. Trimming took 3 bases from V and 7 from J, leaving 12 bases between them. The CDR3 is made up of 13 amino acids. CDR3: CASSFMPDNEAFF. Written as DNA, the CDR3 is TGTGCCAGCAGCTTTATGCCGGACAATGAAGCTTTCTTT.

This rearrangement joins TRBV5-6 to TRBJ1-2; 11 bases map to TRBD1. The ends lost 5 bases at V and 7 bases at J; junction bases unmatched: 10. Germline V lookup: CDR1 SGHDT, CDR2 YYEEEE. The CDR3 consists of 15 residues. This CDR3 is CASRWDRGALSGYTF. The CDR3 bases are TGTGCCAGCAGGTGGGACAGGGGGGCGTTGAGTGGCTACACCTTC.

The chain carries TRBV25-1 and TRBJ1-1; D ambiguous. The CDR3 is made up of 16 amino acids. Germline CDR1 is MGHDK and CDR2 is SYGVNS. Between the trimmed V and J ends, which lost 1 base and 1 base, there was a span of 13 bases. The DNA for the CDR3 is TGTGCCAGCAGTGAATTAGCCGGGCGGGGGAACACTGAAGCTTTCTTT. It encodes CASSELAGRGNTEAFF.

This chain joins TRBV15 and TRBJ1-2; TRBD1 is a possible D gene (5 bases). The CDR3 is 15 residues long. The V end lost 0 bases, the J end lost 1 base, and 9 bases lay between the germline ends. Germline CDR1 and CDR2: LNHNV and YYDKDF (reference sequence). DNA for the CDR3: TGTGCCACCAGCAGAGATGGGGGTTTTAACTATGGCTACACCTTC. Encoded protein: CATSRDGGFNYGYTF.

This clone was seen a few times. The chain carries TRBV30 and TRBJ1-5; 7 positions match TRBD1. The CDR3 runs to 13 residues. Per the germline V gene, CDR1 is GTSNPN and CDR2 is SVGIG (reference sequence). Germline trimming cut 3 bases from V and 7 bases from J; bases unmatched to any gene: 6. Here the CDR3 reads CAWSDDREQPQHF. Here the CDR3 DNA reads TGTGCCTGGAGCGACGACAGGGAACAGCCCCAGCATTTT.

V gene TRBV13 combines with J gene TRBJ2-2; D not certain. Trimming shortened V by 5 bases and J by 4 bases, and 8 bases separated the two germline ends. The germline V gene encodes CDR1 PRHDT and CDR2 FYEKMQ (reference sequence). This CDR3 has 13 residues. The CDR3 DNA is TGTGCCAGCAGCATCCTCCTCACCGGGGAGCTGTTTTTT. Its translation: CASSILLTGELFF.